A selection of T cell receptor beta chains follows, all from one sample in a study of blood T cell repertoires in COVID-19. The repertoire was sequenced with immunoSEQ multiplex PCR; TCRdb's copy has only in-frame clones and lacks some. Found here are approximately 320,000 clones, roughly 90% of them singletons; the top ten hold around 2.5%. Sequenced input: PBMCs or T cells enriched from blood (not recorded which). The receptor source for this set is a man in his sixties who had recovered from COVID-19. CDR3s include the opening cysteine and the closing phenylalanine or tryptophan. D genes are given only for firm matches. The size of a clone is reported for some rows only, either as once, few or many, or as a class for expanded clones.

clone size	V gene	J gene	D gene	CDR3 protein	CDR3 DNA
.	TRBV11-1	TRBJ2-7	.	CASSPRFGGEQYF	TGTGCCAGCAGCCCCCGCTTCGGTGGCGAGCAGTACTTC
.	TRBV6-5	TRBJ2-2	.	CASSKQGIKTGELFF	TGTGCCAGCAGTAAACAGGGAATTAAAACCGGGGAGCTGTTTTTT
.	TRBV19	TRBJ1-2	TRBD1	CASTPTGQAGLYGYTF	TGTGCCAGTACGCCAACCGGACAGGCCGGGCTCTATGGCTACACCTTC
.	TRBV12-3/TRBV12-4	TRBJ1-2	TRBD1	CASARTGNYGYTF	TGTGCCAGCGCTCGGACAGGAAACTATGGCTACACCTTC
.	TRBV6-5	TRBJ1-5	.	CASSPGLAGQPQHF	TGTGCCAGCAGCCCCGGACTGGCCGGTCAGCCCCAGCATTTT
.	TRBV10-3	TRBJ1-2	.	CAISDLRAEYGYTF	TGTGCCATCAGTGATCTCAGGGCAGAGTATGGCTACACCTTC
.	TRBV5-6	TRBJ2-4	TRBD1	CASSMPDGQGLGIQYF	TGTGCCAGCAGCATGCCAGATGGACAGGGTTTGGGCATTCAGTACTTC
.	TRBV11-3	TRBJ2-2	.	CASSLAVTGELFF	TGTGCCAGCAGCTTAGCAGTTACCGGGGAGCTGTTTTTT
.	TRBV7-9	TRBJ1-1	TRBD1	CASSLGTGGASEAFF	TGTGCCAGCAGCTTAGGGACAGGGGGCGCGTCTGAAGCTTTCTTT
.	TRBV6-5	TRBJ2-7	.	CASSYQAQGMPYF	TGTGCCAGCAGTTACCAGGCCCAGGGGATGCCGTACTTC
few	TRBV14	TRBJ2-7	TRBD1	CASSQWTGLTYEQYF	TGTGCCAGCAGCCAATGGACAGGACTGACCTACGAGCAGTACTTC
.	TRBV12-3/TRBV12-4	TRBJ2-7	.	CASSFNTPYEQYF	TGTGCCAGCAGTTTTAACACCCCCTACGAGCAGTACTTC
.	TRBV6-6	TRBJ1-1	.	CASSYGPTGTEAFF	TGTGCCAGCAGTTACGGACCGACGGGAACTGAAGCTTTCTTT